This T cell receptor (beta chain) was sequenced in a study of cytomegalovirus exposure and HLA in healthy donors (dated by TCRdb to the late 2010s). Some background on the complete study: An earlier analysis of some 600 of the donors reported approximately 280 Gb of sequence data and 117 million unique TCR beta sequences obtained from around 180 million T cells. About 280 gigabases of sequencing data and 70 million to 95 million unique TCR sequences made up an early release that covered under 750 HLA-typed donors. The genetic ancestry cluster associated with self-reported Caucasian donors included over 65% of the 398 genotyped donors. The study aimed to test whether signatures of past pathogen exposure could be identified by cataloging public T cell receptors. The study used immunosequencing to profile the T cell repertoires of more than 650 subjects and linked those repertoires to cytomegalovirus serostatus. Along with the approximately 600-subject first cohort, a separate validation cohort of over a hundred different subjects was used. To predict cytomegalovirus infection status, the study combined high-throughput TCR immunosequencing, statistical association of individual TCRs with disease status, and machine learning. A later analysis re-examined previously published TCR beta repertoires from just over 650 donors and added high-resolution HLA genotyping to investigate patterns of TCR occurrence. The later analysis used no new phenotypic data to find candidate immune exposures, relying instead on TCR beta sequences and their occurrence across donors. An earlier analysis of some 600 of the donors applied high-throughput TCR beta sequencing to assess whether each TCR beta V gene segment acted as functional or pseudogenic. Donor age, sex, ethnicity and CMV serostatus were compiled alongside the repertoire data. In a later genetic analysis, genome-wide SNP genotypes for about 65% of the roughly 700 donors were used, and that subset was treated as a discovery cohort. All discovery cohort repertoires had been generated on a single sequencing platform. Class I and class II HLA loci were covered by the typing at four-digit resolution. Typing coverage differed by locus: A, B, C, DRB1 and DQB1 were typed in about 629-630 donors, DQA1 in 500 to 550, DPA1 in around 600, and DPB1 in 400 to 480. Four or five DR-DQ haplotypes were handled as single units for association and clustering because linkage in the cohort was strong. On average, 235,054 unique TCR beta nucleotide sequences were sequenced per donor among about 400 genotyped donors of the cohort, with around 19% of those sequences being non-productive. General findings and caveats noted by the study authors: In vitro tests confirmed that a few of the cytomegalovirus-associated TCR beta chains recognize cytomegalovirus antigens. Most TCR sequences were observed very rarely across donors, whereas some public TCRs were present in many individuals. The 87-base-pair reads could not distinguish some IMGT-functional V segments, including TRBV6-2 and TRBV6-3, so those segments were excluded. It was suggested by the authors that the approach could potentially be generalized to other disease states and immunological phenotypes. The study listed 164 TCR beta chains as associated with cytomegalovirus. V-gene and J-gene trimming of TCR beta chains was associated with a missense DCLRE1C variant in a later genetic analysis, and the association was replicated in an independent cohort. The earlier analysis of some 560 of the donors excluded some 15 rarely observed V segments, including chromosome 9 orphons, because counts were too low. Linkage disequilibrium might explain the correlated functional status among segregating V segments, but an unknown experimental factor could not be ruled out. This cohort had only TCR beta chains sequenced, and the lack of alpha or paired-chain data limited which features could be detected. In a later genetic analysis, fewer N-insertions in productive TCRs were reported among donors in an Asian-associated ancestry cluster than the roughly 700-donor mean. In a later analysis, several top co-occurrence clusters were reported to appear linked to parvovirus B19, influenza, CMV and Epstein-Barr virus. Roughly uniform sequencing depth across donors was assumed in presence/absence analyses, although this assumption may not hold. A cluster of highly shared sequence variants was judged likely to represent a technical artifact of the sequencing pipeline. Broadly in line with IMGT annotations, most TCR beta V segments showed up in productive rearrangements about 87% or about 30% of the time in an earlier analysis of a few hundred of the donors. In a later analysis, 16,951 TCR beta sequences were associated with specific HLA alleles at a false discovery rate of 0.05. For the cohort, immune exposure information was limited to CMV serostatus. The classifier was reported to diagnose cytomegalovirus status with high specificity and sensitivity in both the original cohort and the validation cohort. A further reported finding was that TCR beta sequences accurately predicted the HLA-A and HLA-B alleles for most subjects in the first cohort. Because some donors lacked HLA typing at each locus, the association tests relied only on the typed subset. When HLA alleles, especially DR and DQ, strongly co-occurred, TCR associations were difficult to assign to individual alleles. Most CMV-associated TCR beta chains appeared to be HLA-restricted in a later analysis, and the HLA associations seemed to be driven largely by CMV exposure. A later analysis found that TCR association rates varied across HLA loci, with DRB1 alleles showing the most associated TCRs and HLA-C alleles the fewest. In a later analysis, HLA-associated TCR beta chains showed more clonal expansion and lower generation probabilities than non-associated chains that were equally common.

The cohort consisted of more than 650 healthy bone marrow donors. Cohort members were all nominally healthy when sampled, although unrecorded immune exposures were likely present. The donor was CMV seropositive and was included in the group of 250 to 300 seropositive cohort members. A peripheral blood sample was provided by each donor, and peripheral blood mononuclear cells were used for TCR beta sequencing. Genomic DNA extraction from the blood cell samples was performed with the Qiagen DNeasy Blood Extraction Kit. Details on this clone: No antigen is known for it. One base away there is no much larger clone; base qualities are not given.

Libraries came from the immunoSEQ multiplex PCR assay. The multiplex PCR relied on a mix of 60 forward primers for TCR Vbeta segments and 13 reverse primers for TCR Jbeta segments. A multiplex PCR assay on genomic DNA amplified the CDR3 region of rearranged TCR beta genes. On the Illumina HiSeq System, the amplified TCR beta libraries were sequenced as 87-base-pair reads. As for the original processing: A later analysis tallied roughly 80 million unique TCR beta chains across the 666 repertoires, and approximately 11 million of those chains were shared by two or more donors. Raw reads were error-corrected and collapsed into unique sequences by a nearest-neighbor algorithm in which closely related sequences were merged to remove PCR and sequencing errors. Alignment of CDR3 sequences to IMGT reference sequences was used to assign V, D and J gene segments. For a sequence to be retained, a match of at least six nucleotides was required to both a V gene segment and a J gene segment. Rearrangements were called productive when the CDR3 lacked stop codons and stayed in frame with V and J; all others were non-productive. CDR3 was defined by IMGT convention, running from the second conserved V-encoded cysteine to the conserved J-encoded phenylalanine. Sequences without an unambiguous match to a single V gene segment were excluded from the earlier analysis of several hundred of the donors. An earlier analysis of 450 to 650 of the donors called V segments functional above 56.7% productive rearrangements and segregating when the between-donor standard deviation exceeded 5%. To diagnose cytomegalovirus status from the catalog of TCR beta chain sequences, a statistical classification framework was built. In a later analysis, V and J genes were assigned by comparing TCR nucleotide sequences against IMGT/GENE-DB human TR gene sequences. In a later analysis, CDR3 sequences and most-parsimonious VDJ recombination scenarios were assigned using the TCRdist pipeline. In a later analysis, every TCR beta chain was defined by the combination of its CDR3 amino acid sequence and its V-gene family, and reads without a unique V-gene family were dropped. As a way to deal with suspected cross-contamination and a sequencing artifact, a later analysis dropped 450 to 600 nucleotide sequences that were highly shared and had low generation probability. In a later analysis, a clonal expansion index was calculated for each public chain from normalized within-repertoire ranks of inferred template counts. In a later analysis, generation probabilities were computed with a VDJ recombination model fitted to out-of-frame rearrangements, and the resulting probabilities were checked against IGoR. In a later analysis, hypergeometric tests were used to score TCR-TCR, TCR-HLA and TCR-CMV co-occurrence, with a repertoire-size bias correction applied to TCR pairs. To estimate false discovery rates, a later analysis permuted the HLA or CMV assignments 20 times. In a later analysis, co-occurring TCRs were grouped with DBSCAN, and TCRdist sequence similarity was added when clustering was performed within HLA-allele-positive subsets. Co-occurrence clustering excluded repertoires with fewer than 30,000 or more than 120,000 public chains, plus five with anomalous nucleotide sharing. TCRdb stores this immuneACCESS table with in-frame sequences only. Part of the clones is absent; in the studies checked, under half of the shortfall reflects unresolved V genes, and no reason is known for the rest. V, J and clone size were drawn from that table, and D and trimming were deduced from the DNA. Here the sample has about 150,000 clones; about 84% occur a single time. About 5.6% of the sample goes to the ten largest clones.

The germline V and J ends show losses of 4 bases and 5 bases respectively, and no gene match explains 10 bases of the junction. As encoded in the germline V gene, CDR1 is SGHTS while CDR2 is YDEGEE. Its CDR3 holds 16 amino acids, cysteine through phenylalanine. Just the 48-base CDR3 DNA is kept, in frame starting at base 1. Sequencing used PBMCs. The origin of this receptor is a woman aged 35 to 49 in good health and CMV-seropositive. Rearrangement joined TRBV5-8 to TRBJ2-2; the junction holds 8 bases that match TRBD2. In nucleotide form, the sequence is TGTGCCAGCAGCGCCACGGGAGGGCCAGATACCGGGGAGCTGTTTTTT. Its product reads: CASSATGGPDTGELFF.